One sample yielded the 20 T cell receptor beta chains listed below, sequenced in a study of technical replicates of blood from a handful of donors (dated by TCRdb to about 2017). Library preparation was by the immunoSEQ multiplex PCR assay. This immuneACCESS table, as held by TCRdb, lists in-frame sequences with V and J called but not all clones. Of the missing ones, under half trace to an unresolved V gene in checked studies; the others have no known cause. The sample table contains 55,000 to 70,000 clones; only one count was recorded for over 85% of them. Together, the top ten hold roughly 5% of the sample. Specimen: PBMCs. These receptor sequences come from a human donor in good health. Some clones in this sample may be carry-over from other donors' samples.

The CDR3 here is CASSLEGDSSYEQYF. The CDR3 bases are TGCGCCAGCAGCTTGGAAGGGGATTCCTCCTACGAGCAGTACTTC. The chain combines TRBV5-1 with TRBJ2-7, with D possibly being TRBD1 (5 bases). The V end was cut by 0 bases, the J end by 0 bases, with 10 bases between. Germline values: CDR1 SGHRS, CDR2 YFSETQ. The CDR3 has 15 amino acids. The whole variable domain, remainder taken from reference TRBV5-1 and TRBJ2-7, is KAGVTQTPRYLIKTRGQQVTLSCSPISGHRSVSWYQQTPGQGLQFLFEYFSETQRNKGNFPGRFSGRQFSNSRSEMNVSTLELGDSALYLCASSLEGDSSYEQYFGPGTRLTVT.

The rearrangement joins TRBV5-6 to TRBJ2-3; 10 positions match TRBD2. Trimming removed 1 base from V and 4 bases from J; junction bases left unmatched: 3. Germline V CDR1 and CDR2: SGHDT, YYEEEE. CDR3 length: 15 residues. The CDR3 region is CASSLSGGASDTQYF. The DNA of the CDR3 is TGTGCCAGCAGCTTGAGCGGGGGGGCCTCAGATACGCAGTATTTT.

The chain employs TRBV7-9 and TRBJ2-1; 12 bases align to TRBD1. V gave up 3 bases and J gave up 8 bases; unmatched junction bases: 5. From germline, CDR1 is SEHNR and CDR2 FQNEAQ (reference sequence). The CDR3 sequence is 15 residues long. CDR3 nucleotide sequence: TGTGCCAGCAGCTTGTCGGGACAGGGGGCGTATGAGCAGTTCTTC. Residues: CASSLSGQGAYEQFF.

This clone has a handful of counts. The CDR3 sequence: CASISDRNTEAFF. The CDR3 DNA reads TGTGCCAGCATCTCGGACAGGAACACTGAAGCTTTCTTT. This chain links TRBV2 with TRBJ1-1; tentatively, D is TRBD1 (6 bases). This CDR3 has 13 amino acids. The ends were cut back, 7 bases at V and 1 base at J, with 10 bases in the middle. Germline lookup yields CDR1 SNHLY and CDR2 FYNNEI.

The chain combines TRBV6-1 with TRBJ2-2, with 9 bases that match TRBD2. CDR1 is MNHNS, CDR2 SASEGT, per germline. The CDR3 consists of 18 residues. Unmatched junction bases numbered 13, after V lost 4 bases and J lost 4 bases. This CDR3 is CASSGTAGPSGTTGELFF. Written as DNA, the CDR3 is TGTGCCAGCAGTGGAACCGCGGGTCCTAGCGGGACCACCGGGGAGCTGTTTTTT.

This chain uses TRBV7-9 with TRBJ1-5; TRBD1 matches 7 bases. This CDR3 contains 15 residues. V was clipped by 4 bases and J by 3 bases; unmatched bases: 6. Germline V gene lookup returns CDR1 SEHNR and CDR2 FQNEAQ (reference sequence). CDR3 nucleotides: TGTGCCAGCAGCTCAAACAGGGGTTCCAATCAGCCCCAGCATTTT. Amino acids: CASSSNRGSNQPQHF.

This clone was seen just once. V is TRBV9 and J is TRBJ2-3; 11 nucleotides agree with TRBD1. V gave up 4 bases and J gave up 3 bases; unmatched junction bases: 4. CDR1 and CDR2 from the germline V gene are SGDLS and YYNGEE. The CDR3 consists of 15 residues. The CDR3 DNA reads as TGTGCCAGCAGCACCGGACAGGGGGCTACAGATACGCAGTATTTT. Its translation: CASSTGQGATDTQYF.

This chain links TRBV15 with TRBJ2-7, with a possible D match to TRBD2 (6 bases). Germline V gives CDR1 LNHNV, CDR2 YYDKDF (reference sequence). V gave up 4 bases and J gave up 0 bases, with 19 bases separating them. The CDR3 extends over 17 amino acids. DNA of the CDR3: TGTGCCACCAGCAAGGCCGCGGGGCCTTGGGGCTCCTACGAGCAGTACTTC. Its translation: CATSKAAGPWGSYEQYF. Filled out from reference TRBV15 and TRBJ2-7, the complete variable domain reads DAMVIQNPRYQVTQFGKPVTLSCSQTLNHNVMYWYQQKSSQAPKLLFHYYDKDFNNEADTPDNFQSRRPNTSFCFLDIRSPGLGDTAMYLCATSKAAGPWGSYEQYFGPGTRLTVT.

J is TRBJ2-2 and V is TRBV7-2; 9 nucleotides align to TRBD2. Trimming took 1 base from V and 0 from J; bases not matched to a gene: 3. Germline V CDR1 and CDR2: SGHTA, FQGNSA. The CDR3 extends over 17 amino acids. The CDR3 DNA reads as TGTGCCAGCAGCTTAGAAATAGCGGGGGCGAACACCGGGGAGCTGTTTTTT. Its protein is CASSLEIAGANTGELFF. The whole variable domain, filled in from reference TRBV7-2 and TRBJ2-2, reads GAGVSQSPSNKVTEKGKDVELRCDPISGHTALYWYRQSLGQGLEFLIYFQGNSAPDKSGLPSDRFSAERTGGSVSTLTIQRTQQEDSAVYLCASSLEIAGANTGELFFGEGSRLTVL.

The rearrangement links TRBV7-2 to TRBJ2-3, with 9 bases identical to TRBD2. Germline CDR1 and CDR2: SGHTA and FQGNSA. V trimming: 2 bases; J trimming: 1 base; junction bases outside the gene matches: 4. The CDR3 has 16 residues. The CDR3 reads CASSLSPSGGTDTQYF. CDR3 sequence (DNA): TGTGCCAGCAGCTTATCCCCTAGCGGGGGCACAGATACGCAGTATTTT.

The rearrangement uses TRBV7-9 and TRBJ1-4; D call uncertain. V was cut by 5 bases and J by 8 bases, with 12 bases left in between. The CDR3 runs to 13 residues. Germline CDR1 and CDR2: SEHNR and FQNEAQ (reference sequence). CDR3 loop: CASSARYGEKLFF. Written as DNA, the CDR3 is TGTGCCAGCAGCGCGAGGTACGGGGAAAAACTGTTTTTT.

The chain has TRBV29-1 and TRBJ2-1, with D possibly being TRBD1 (6 bases). The CDR3 is made up of 13 amino acids. Germline values: CDR1 SQVTM, CDR2 ANQGSEA. Trimming removed 7 bases from V and 4 bases from J, with 14 bases in between. The CDR3 DNA follows: TGCAGCGGCGACAGGACGGGTTACAATGAGCAGTTCTTC. Its translation is CSGDRTGYNEQFF.

The chain joins TRBV4-2 to TRBJ1-4; no firm D call. V lost 1 base, J lost 1 base, and 13 bases lay in between. Germline values: CDR1 LGHNA, CDR2 YNFKEQ. CDR3 length: 17 residues. The CDR3 reads CASSQVMVVRTNEKLFF. In DNA form, the CDR3 reads TGTGCCAGCAGCCAAGTGATGGTTGTGCGAACTAATGAAAAACTGTTTTTT.

Worth noting for this clone: This specimen includes other DNA sequences encoding the same CDR3. V is TRBV4-2 and J is TRBJ2-7, with 7 bases aligning to TRBD2. The germline V gene has CDR1 LGHNA and CDR2 YNFKEQ. The V segment lost 0 bases and the J segment 3 bases; nucleotides outside the gene matches: 5. The CDR3 has 15 amino acids. In nucleotides, the CDR3 is TGTGCCAGCAGCCAAGAGGCCGGGGGGTTCTACGAGCAGTACTTC. This encodes CASSQEAGGFYEQYF.

V is TRBV5-1 and J is TRBJ2-7; D not resolved. Deletions cut 1 base from V and 3 bases from J, with 8 bases between. There are 13 residues in the CDR3. CDR1 is SGHRS and CDR2 is YFSETQ in the germline V gene. The CDR3: CASSLNTVYEQYF. In DNA, the CDR3 is TGCGCCAGCAGCTTGAATACAGTCTACGAGCAGTACTTC.

V is TRBV2 and J is TRBJ2-2; the match to TRBD2 covers 13 bases. This CDR3 has 15 residues. The ends lost 7 bases at V and 4 bases at J; junction bases unmatched: 3. CDR1 SNHLY and CDR2 FYNNEI come from the germline V gene. This CDR3 reads CASTGTSGTTGELFF. CDR3 in DNA: TGTGCCAGCACCGGGACTAGCGGGACCACCGGGGAGCTGTTTTTT.

The chain joins TRBV12-5 to TRBJ1-2; the D gene is possibly TRBD1 (6 bases). The V end was cut by 0 bases, the J end by 3 bases, with 14 bases between. The length of the CDR3 is 16 residues. CDR1 is LGHNT and CDR2 is FRNRAP in the germline V gene. In nucleotides, the CDR3 is TGTGCTAGTGGTTTGGTACGGGGGGGCGCAGACTATGGCTACACCTTC. It codes for CASGLVRGGADYGYTF.

The chain couples TRBV19 to TRBJ2-7; TRBD2 aligns across 7 bases. This CDR3 spans 14 amino acids. Losses at the gene ends were 4 bases for V and 5 bases for J; bases not matched to a gene: 8. The germline CDR1 and CDR2 sequences are LNHDA and SQIVND (reference sequence). CDR3 DNA: TGTGCCAGTAGTACTACGACTAGCACCGACGAGCAGTACTTC. Its translation: CASSTTTSTDEQYF. The complete variable domain, with remaining parts taken from reference TRBV19 and TRBJ2-7, reads DGGITQSPKYLFRKEGQNVTLSCEQNLNHDAMYWYRQDPGQGLRLIYYSQIVNDFQKGDIAEGYSVSREKKESFPLTVTSAQKNPTAFYLCASSTTTSTDEQYFGPGTRLTVT.

This clone was counted a single time. The chain recombines TRBV7-2 with TRBJ2-3; 7 bases line up with TRBD1. J lost 5 bases, V lost 8 bases, and 16 bases had no gene match. Germline loops: CDR1 SGHTA, CDR2 FQGNSA. There are 16 residues in the CDR3. CDR3 nucleotides: TGTGCCAGCTCGGTCACTGGGACAGCCCGAGGAGATACGCAGTATTTT. It is translated as CASSVTGTARGDTQYF.

This chain links TRBV4-1 with TRBJ2-5; D may be TRBD2 (6 bases). This CDR3 has 13 residues. Germline V gives CDR1 MGHRA, CDR2 YSYEKL. V was trimmed by 3 bases and J by 1 base, leaving 6 bases between them. In nucleotides, the CDR3 is TGCGCCAGCAGCCAGGGACTCCAAGAGACCCAGTACTTC. Translated, it gives CASSQGLQETQYF.